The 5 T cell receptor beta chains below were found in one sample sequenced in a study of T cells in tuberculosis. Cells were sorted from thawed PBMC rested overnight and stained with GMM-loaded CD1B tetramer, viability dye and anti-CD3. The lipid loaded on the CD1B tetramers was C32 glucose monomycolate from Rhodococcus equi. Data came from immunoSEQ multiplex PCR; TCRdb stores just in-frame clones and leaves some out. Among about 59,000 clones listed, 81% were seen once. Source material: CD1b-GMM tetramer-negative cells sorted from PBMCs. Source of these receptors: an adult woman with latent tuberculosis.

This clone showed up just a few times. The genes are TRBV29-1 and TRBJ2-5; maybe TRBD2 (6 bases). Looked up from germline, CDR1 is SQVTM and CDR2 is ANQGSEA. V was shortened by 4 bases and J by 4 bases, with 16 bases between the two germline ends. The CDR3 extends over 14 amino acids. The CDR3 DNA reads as TGCAGCGTTGTCGGGGGTCCTGTGCTAGAGACCCAGTACTTC. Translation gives CSVVGGPVLETQYF.

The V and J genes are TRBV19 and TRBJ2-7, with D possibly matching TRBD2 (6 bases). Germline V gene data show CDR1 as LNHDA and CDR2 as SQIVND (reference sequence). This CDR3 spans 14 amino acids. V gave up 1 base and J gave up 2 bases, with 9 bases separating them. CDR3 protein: CASSIAGDAYEQYF. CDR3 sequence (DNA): TGTGCCAGTAGTATAGCGGGGGATGCCTACGAGCAGTACTTC.

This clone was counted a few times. The CDR3 spells CASRLRTSGADTQYF. In DNA, the CDR3 is TGTGCCAGCAGGCTAAGGACTAGCGGGGCAGATACGCAGTATTTT. V is TRBV6-5 and J is TRBJ2-3; 12 bases fit TRBD2. The length of the CDR3 is 15 residues. Per the germline V gene, CDR1 is MNHEY and CDR2 is SVGAGI. V was clipped by 6 bases and J by 4 bases; unmatched bases: 5.

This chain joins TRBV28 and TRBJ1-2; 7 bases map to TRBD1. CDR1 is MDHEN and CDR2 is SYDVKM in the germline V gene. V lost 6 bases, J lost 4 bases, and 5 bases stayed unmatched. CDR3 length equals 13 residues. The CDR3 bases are TGTGCCAGCAGACTAACAGGGGTCTATGGCTACACCTTC. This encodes CASRLTGVYGYTF.

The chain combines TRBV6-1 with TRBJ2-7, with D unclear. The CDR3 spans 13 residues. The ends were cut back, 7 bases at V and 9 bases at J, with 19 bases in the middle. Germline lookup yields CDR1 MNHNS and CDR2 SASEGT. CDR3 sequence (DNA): TGTGCCAGCACCCTAAACCGACTGATTGGGCAGTACTTC. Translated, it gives CASTLNRLIGQYF.